This T cell receptor (beta chain) emerged from a study of T cell changes during pregnancy in multiple sclerosis. Assay: immunoSEQ multiplex PCR; the TCRdb copy retains only in-frame clones and omits some. This table holds 60,000 or so clones, around nine tenths found once. V was pared by 8 bases and J by 2 bases, with 8 bases between. From germline, CDR1 is SGHKS and CDR2 YYEKEE (reference sequence). The CDR3 contains 11 residues. This receptor was taken from a human donor whose cells served as feeder cells for cultures in a pregnancy study. Sequencing was done on a sample of peripheral blood from another person, used as feeder cells. The chain carries TRBV5-5 and TRBJ2-7; perhaps TRBD1 as D (5 bases). CDR3 coding DNA: TGTGCCAGGACAGTCGCCTACGAGCAGTACTTC. This gives the protein CARTVAYEQYF.